The 27 T cell receptor beta chains below all came from one sample that was sequenced in a study of blood T cells in healthy people across ages. Sample-barcoded 5' priming and a J-beta primer mix drove a second PCR of about 6 to 12 cycles. TCRdb ran MiXCR on the 5' RACE reads and lists one entry per CDR3 protein. Here the sample spans about 1,500,000 distinct CDR3 sequences, 42% being singletons. Sequencing was performed on blood. Source of these receptors: a woman under 30 in good health.

Note on this clonotype: Given a much more abundant clone one base away, this may be a read error. The chain employs TRBV29-1 and TRBJ2-1; D tentatively reads TRBD1 or TRBD2 (5 bases each). Germline V gene data show CDR1 as SQVTM and CDR2 as ANQGSEA. The CDR3 runs to 13 residues. V lost 5 bases and J 13 bases, leaving 21 bases between the germline ends. CDR3 region: CSVQSPLIGTQFF. CDR3 nucleotide sequence: TGCAGCGTTCAGAGTCCTTTGATTGGGACCCAGTTCTTC.

With respect to this clonotype: The CDR3 does not end in the conserved phenylalanine or tryptophan, so this is likely a read error. DNA of the CDR3: TGCAGTGCTCGGGACAGGGGGGGAAATGAGCAGTTCTTG. The encoded protein is CSARDRGGNEQFL. The V gene is TRBV20-1, the J gene TRBJ2-1; 11 bases align to TRBD1. With 5 bases clipped from V and 7 bases from J, the junction kept 4 bases outside the gene matches. CDR3 length: 13 residues. Germline CDR1 is DFQATT and CDR2 is SNEGSKA (reference sequence).

Details on this clonotype: This sequence may be a read error, since a much larger clone differs from it by one base. V and J are TRBV12-3 or TRBV12-4 and TRBJ2-3; 7 bases align to TRBD2. The junction had 7 bases not matched to a gene; V was cut back by 6 bases and J by 4 bases. The CDR3 extends over 14 amino acids. As DNA, the CDR3 is TGTGCCAGCAGGGAAGCGGGAACCTCAGATACGCAGTATTTT. It translates to CASREAGTSDTQYF.

There are a few counts of this clonotype. The V gene is TRBV6-2 or TRBV6-3, the J gene TRBJ2-7, with 13 positions matching TRBD2. The CDR3 has 17 amino acids. Per the germline V gene, CDR1 is MNHEY and CDR2 is SVGEGT. J gave up 1 base and V 3 bases, and 6 bases lay outside the gene matches. This CDR3 is CASSYSGTSGTSYEQYF. In DNA, the CDR3 is TGTGCCAGCAGTTATTCCGGGACTAGCGGGACTTCCTACGAGCAGTACTTC.

CDR3 nucleotide sequence: TGTGCCAGCAGTGAATCTGAGGGGGCCATGTATGGCTACACCTTC. Translation gives CASSESEGAMYGYTF. The rearrangement joins TRBV25-1 to TRBJ1-2, with 7 positions matching TRBD1. This CDR3 comprises 15 residues. Germline values: CDR1 MGHDK, CDR2 SYGVNS. V dropped 1 base and J dropped 5; count of bases not matched to a gene: 7.

The chain combines TRBV28 with TRBJ2-5, with D perhaps TRBD1 (6 bases). CDR1 and CDR2 (germline): MDHEN, SYDVKM. The V and J ends lost 5 bases and 4 bases respectively, with 17 bases between them. The CDR3 extends over 15 amino acids. Here the CDR3 DNA reads TGTGCCAGCAGTATCGGACAGAGGGCGGGAGAGACCCAGTACTTC. Translating gives CASSIGQRAGETQYF.

This clonotype was counted only a few times. The chain is built from TRBV30 and TRBJ2-7; tentative D call: TRBD2 (5 bases). Per the germline V gene, CDR1 is GTSNPN and CDR2 is SVGIG (reference sequence). The CDR3 contains 18 residues. V lost 3 bases to trimming and J lost 2 bases, with 26 bases between them. In DNA form, the CDR3 reads TGTGCCTGGAGCGACCCGGACGGGGAAATGATTAAGGCCTACGAGCAGTACTTC. It translates to CAWSDPDGEMIKAYEQYF. Full variable domain (remainder filled in from reference TRBV30 and TRBJ2-7): SQTIHQWPATLVQPVGSPLSLECTVEGTSNPNLYWYRQAAGRGLQLLFYSVGIGQISSEVPQNLSASRPQDRQFILSSKKLLLSDSGFYLCAWSDPDGEMIKAYEQYFGPGTRLTVT.

A few counts support this clonotype. The V gene is TRBV5-1, the J gene TRBJ2-1; D is undetermined. The CDR3 spans 19 residues. Germline V gene sequence: CDR1 SGHRS, CDR2 YFSETQ. Trimming shortened V by 3 bases and J by 0 bases, and 22 bases separated the two germline ends. CDR3: CASSSLVSDPLNSYNEQFF. The CDR3 DNA reads as TGCGCCAGCAGCTCGCTTGTGAGCGACCCTCTAAACTCCTACAATGAGCAGTTCTTC.

This clonotype has just a few counts. The chain is built from TRBV6-5 and TRBJ1-2, with 7 bases fitting TRBD1. Germline assignment: CDR1 MNHEY and CDR2 SVGAGI. The CDR3 sequence is 18 residues long. Germline trimming cut 0 bases from V and 7 bases from J; bases unmatched to any gene: 17. The CDR3 here is CASSYSMGFGQGDGGYTF. The CDR3, as DNA: TGTGCCAGCAGTTACTCGATGGGTTTTGGGCAGGGGGACGGTGGCTACACCTTC.

The chain employs TRBV4-2 and TRBJ1-1; D possibly corresponds to TRBD1 (6 bases). V was cut by 0 bases and J by 4 bases, with 15 bases left in between. There are 16 residues in the CDR3. CDR1 LGHNA and CDR2 YNFKEQ come from the germline V gene. This chain's CDR3 is CASSQEPGEVFTEAFF. The CDR3 DNA is TGTGCCAGCAGCCAAGAGCCAGGGGAAGTATTCACTGAAGCTTTCTTT.

This chain connects TRBV30 to TRBJ2-7; TRBD2 agrees at 7 bases. Germline V lookup: CDR1 GTSNPN, CDR2 SVGIG (reference sequence). The CDR3 has 15 residues. After removal of 4 bases from V and 4 bases from J, the junction contained 13 bases not matched to a gene. The CDR3 loop reads CAWNLVGGSRYEQYF. The CDR3 bases are TGTGCCTGGAACCTAGTTGGCGGGAGTAGATACGAGCAGTACTTC.

This clonotype showed up just a few times. This sequence joins TRBV11-1 and TRBJ1-5, with no clear D. V dropped 9 bases and J dropped 3 bases, with 12 bases sitting between them. Per the germline V gene, CDR1 is SGHAT and CDR2 is FQDESV (reference sequence). The CDR3 has 13 amino acids. CDR3 in amino acids: CARSGLNNQPQHF. Written as DNA, the CDR3 is TGTGCCAGATCGGGCCTCAACAATCAGCCCCAGCATTTT.

The rearrangement joins TRBV6-5 to TRBJ2-7, with 10 positions matching TRBD1. With 6 bases clipped from V and 2 bases from J, the junction kept 4 bases outside the gene matches. Germline CDR1 MNHEY, CDR2 SVGAGI. CDR3 length equals 14 residues. The CDR3 region has the DNA TGTGCCAGCAGATCCGGGACAGGGGCCTACGAGCAGTACTTC. Its translation: CASRSGTGAYEQYF.

The chain joins TRBV4-1 to TRBJ2-1, with TRBD2 matching 9 bases. The CDR3 is made up of 17 amino acids. Germline V gene lookup returns CDR1 MGHRA and CDR2 YSYEKL. V lost 2 bases, J lost 1 base, and 6 bases stayed unmatched. Here the CDR3 reads CASSQRNSGGSYNEQFF. CDR3 nucleotides: TGCGCCAGCAGCCAACGAAATAGCGGGGGATCCTACAATGAGCAGTTCTTC.

This clonotype was observed once. This may be a read error: a much more frequent sequence differs by one nucleotide. The chain is built from TRBV29-1 and TRBJ2-1; D may be TRBD2 (6 bases). Germline assignment: CDR1 SQVTM and CDR2 ANQGSEA. The CDR3 is made up of 11 amino acids. CDR3: CNVVAGNEQFF. Written as DNA, the CDR3 is TGCAACGTTGTTGCGGGAAATGAGCAGTTCTTC.

The genes are TRBV5-1 and TRBJ1-6, with 8 bases that match TRBD1. CDR3 length: 14 residues. In germline, CDR1 is SGHRS, CDR2 YFSETQ. J was trimmed by 12 bases and V by 2 bases; bases with no gene match: 7. As DNA, the CDR3 is TGCGCCAGCAGCTTCGGGACAGGCGAGGGACCCCTCCACTTT. Protein product: CASSFGTGEGPLHF.

The CDR3 here is CASSQEYSSIFGYTF. The CDR3, as DNA: TGTGCCAGCAGCCAAGAGTACAGCAGTATATTTGGCTACACCTTC. V is TRBV3-1 and J is TRBJ1-2; D is undetermined. The germline V gene has CDR1 LGHDT and CDR2 YNNKEL (reference sequence). CDR3 size: 15 residues. V was trimmed by 0 bases and J by 7 bases, leaving 15 bases between them.

To note about this clonotype: An end of the junction differs from the germline gene, which may be a read error. This sequence joins TRBV20-1 and TRBJ2-3, with D possibly matching TRBD2 (5 bases). CDR3 length: 13 amino acids. Germline V gives CDR1 DFQATT, CDR2 SNEGSKA (reference sequence). The CDR3 region has the DNA TGCAGTGCTAGTCCCGGGAACACAGATACGCAGAATTTT. Its translation is CSASPGNTDTQNF.

This clonotype was observed a few times. V gene TRBV10-3 combines with J gene TRBJ2-7; no reliable D call. This CDR3 has 13 residues. V dropped 6 bases and J dropped 12 bases, with 21 bases sitting between them. From germline, CDR1 is ENHRY and CDR2 SYGVKD. The CDR3 spells CAIRVPLMDTWYF. CDR3 nucleotides: TGTGCCATCAGGGTTCCCCTAATGGATACATGGTACTTC.

V and J are TRBV2 and TRBJ2-1; maybe TRBD2 (5 bases). Germline V gene data show CDR1 as SNHLY and CDR2 as FYNNEI. Between the trimmed V and J ends, which lost 8 bases and 3 bases, there was a span of 14 bases. This CDR3 contains 14 residues. CDR3 amino acids: CASYYAGVYNEQFF. The CDR3 DNA is TGTGCCAGCTATTACGCGGGTGTCTACAATGAGCAGTTCTTC.

The chain carries TRBV5-6 and TRBJ2-3; maybe TRBD1 (5 bases). The CDR3 has 15 amino acids. The V gene's germline CDR1 is SGHDT and CDR2 YYEEEE. Deletions cut 2 bases from V and 4 bases from J, with 14 bases between. CDR3 nucleotides: TGTGCCAGCAGCTTCCCCAAGCAGGGCTCAGATACGCAGTATTTT. Its protein product is CASSFPKQGSDTQYF.

The chain couples TRBV16 to TRBJ2-3; TRBD2 aligns across 10 bases. From germline, CDR1 is KGHSY and CDR2 FQNENV. The CDR3 length is 18 residues. The V and J ends lost 0 bases and 3 bases, in that order; junction bases with no gene match: 9. The CDR3: CASSQSIQSSGSTDTQYF. Here the CDR3 DNA reads TGTGCCAGCAGCCAATCGATTCAGTCTAGCGGGAGTACAGATACGCAGTATTTT.

J is TRBJ2-5 and V is TRBV20-1; D is ambiguous. The CDR3 consists of 11 residues. V shed 0 bases and J shed 8 bases, with 7 bases lying between them. Germline CDR1 is DFQATT and CDR2 is SNEGSKA (reference sequence). This CDR3 reads CSARDRYTQYF. The CDR3 DNA reads as TGCAGTGCTAGAGATCGCTATACCCAGTACTTC.

This clonotype was seen a handful of times. V and J are TRBV27 and TRBJ2-7, with TRBD2 identical over 15 bases. CDR1 is MNHEY and CDR2 is SMNVEV in the germline V gene (reference sequence). Trimming at V came to 0 bases and at J to 4 bases, leaving 4 bases not matched to a gene. There are 17 residues in the CDR3. This chain's CDR3 is CASSLSRGTSGRYEQYF. The CDR3 bases are TGTGCCAGCAGTTTATCCCGCGGGACTAGCGGGAGGTACGAGCAGTACTTC.

V and J are TRBV12-3 or TRBV12-4 and TRBJ2-2; 9 nucleotides align to TRBD2. The CDR3 runs 14 residues. Trimming cost V 6 bases and J 6 bases; bases outside gene matches: 5. The CDR3 reads CASRAGGPSGELFF. The CDR3, as DNA: TGTGCCAGCAGGGCGGGGGGGCCGTCCGGGGAGCTGTTTTTT.

This clonotype was seen once. This rearrangement joins TRBV3-1 to TRBJ2-7, with D possibly TRBD1 on 5 matching bases. This CDR3 is 15 amino acids long. The V gene's germline CDR1 is LGHDT and CDR2 YNNKEL (reference sequence). V lost 3 bases and J lost 7, with 19 bases in between. The CDR3 region is CASSHQDNLYNEQYF. In nucleotides, the CDR3 is TGTGCCAGCAGCCACCAGGACAACTTATACAATGAGCAGTACTTC.

The CDR3 coding sequence is TGTGCCAGCAGCCCCCCAGGGTTCGGCGAGCAGTTCTTC. This gives the protein CASSPPGFGEQFF. V is TRBV6-5 and J is TRBJ2-1; maybe TRBD1 (5 bases). Trimming took off 6 bases at V and 10 bases at J, with 16 bases between the two ends. The CDR3 consists of 13 residues. Germline CDR1 and CDR2: MNHEY and SVGAGI.